This T cell receptor (beta chain) emerged from a study of identical twins. Template switching, a step in the protocol, added a universal primer site, and cDNA carried unique molecular identifiers. TCRdb called the 5' RACE reads again in MiXCR, with one record for every CDR3 protein. The sample lists about 1.7 million distinct CDR3 sequences; under 35% were seen once. V trimming: 2 bases; J trimming: 0 bases; junction bases outside the gene matches: 9. This CDR3 spans 19 amino acids. CDR1 SNHLY and CDR2 FYNNEI come from the germline V gene. The receptor was derived from a newborn girl in good health. This chain joins TRBV2 and TRBJ2-6; TRBD1 aligns across 8 bases. Input material: cord blood. The CDR3 is CASSEYPDRVSSGANVLTF. CDR3 sequence (DNA): TGTGCCAGCAGTGAATATCCGGACAGGGTTAGCTCTGGGGCCAACGTCCTGACTTTC. Drawing the rest from reference TRBV2 and TRBJ2-6, the complete variable domain is EPEVTQTPSHQVTQMGQEVILRCVPISNHLYFYWYRQILGQKVEFLVSFYNNEISEKSEIFDDQFSVERPDGSNFTLKIRSTKLEDSAMYFCASSEYPDRVSSGANVLTFGAGSRLTVL.